The 8 T cell receptor beta chains below were found in one sample sequenced in a study of blood T cell repertoires in COVID-19. Data came from immunoSEQ multiplex PCR; TCRdb stores just in-frame clones and leaves some out. The table lists a few hundred thousand clones, less than 90% of them singletons. Specimen: peripheral blood. These receptors originate from a man aged 60 to 75 with acute or convalescent COVID-19.

This chain joins TRBV18 and TRBJ2-5, with TRBD2 as a possible D gene (6 bases). Trimming took off 2 bases at V and 1 base at J, with 14 bases between the two ends. From germline, CDR1 is KGHSH and CDR2 LQKENI. The CDR3 contains 16 residues. CDR3 residues: CASSPNSGVLQETQYF. CDR3 coding DNA: TGTGCCAGCTCACCAAATAGCGGTGTCCTCCAAGAGACCCAGTACTTC.

This clone was recorded once. The gene calls are TRBV5-1 and TRBJ2-2; 10 nucleotides agree with TRBD2. The CDR3 has 15 amino acids. Germline V gene lookup returns CDR1 SGHRS and CDR2 YFSETQ. J gave up 1 base and V 5 bases, and 2 bases lay outside the gene matches. The CDR3 bases are TGCGCCAGCAGACGGACTAGCGGGAACACCGGGGAGCTGTTTTTT. It yields the protein CASRRTSGNTGELFF.

The chain has TRBV9 and TRBJ1-6, with D tentatively TRBD1 (6 bases). The V gene lost 4 bases and the J gene lost 8 bases, with 10 bases spanning the gap. The CDR3 runs 13 residues. CDR1 is SGDLS and CDR2 is YYNGEE in the germline V gene. The CDR3 nucleotides are TGTGCCAGCAGCCTGCGGACAGATTCACCCCTCCACTTT. Protein: CASSLRTDSPLHF.

This clone was seen a few times. This chain links TRBV29-1 with TRBJ2-7; a possible D gene is TRBD2 (5 bases). Germline CDR1 reads SQVTM; CDR2 reads ANQGSEA. The length of the CDR3 is 11 residues. V was cut by 2 bases and J by 7 bases, with 9 bases left in between. The CDR3: CSVEITGEQYF. The CDR3 nucleotides are TGCAGCGTTGAAATAACGGGGGAGCAGTACTTC.

This chain uses TRBV6-5 with TRBJ1-4; D may be TRBD1 (6 bases). V shed 6 bases and J shed 4 bases, with 12 bases lying between them. Germline values: CDR1 MNHEY, CDR2 SVGAGI. The CDR3 loop spans 14 amino acids. CDR3 amino acids: CASSSGQFNEKLFF. CDR3 nucleotides: TGTGCCAGCAGCTCCGGACAGTTTAATGAAAAACTGTTTTTT.

This clone has only one observation. The V and J genes are TRBV7-4 and TRBJ2-7, with TRBD2 matching 10 bases. There are 18 residues in the CDR3. V dropped 5 bases and J dropped 2; count of bases not matched to a gene: 15. CDR1 is SGHVT and CDR2 is SQSDAQ in the germline V gene. The DNA for the CDR3 is TGTGCCAGCAGCCTAAAGGGGCAAACTAGCGGGGTACCCTACGAGCAGTACTTC. Protein product: CASSLKGQTSGVPYEQYF.

The CDR3 sequence is CASSKVYRENTEAFF. CDR3 DNA sequence: TGTGCCAGCAGCAAGGTTTACAGGGAGAACACTGAAGCTTTCTTT. The V gene is TRBV21-1, the J gene TRBJ1-1; the DNA was not used to check the table's D call, TRBD1. TRBV21-1 constitutes a pseudogene. The CDR3 contains 15 residues.

The chain joins TRBV5-6 to TRBJ2-3, with TRBD2 identical over 11 bases. J gave up 1 base and V 0 bases, and 1 base lay outside the gene matches. Looked up from germline, CDR1 is SGHDT and CDR2 is YYEEEE. There are 16 residues in the CDR3. CDR3 DNA sequence: TGTGCCAGCAGCTTGGTAGCGGGGGGGCGCACAGATACGCAGTATTTT. Residues: CASSLVAGGRTDTQYF.